Following are 27 T cell receptor beta chains from one sample sequenced in a study of a mutant IDH1 vaccine in newly diagnosed glioma. Assay used: immunoSEQ multiplex PCR; TCRdb lists only in-frame clones, some missing. The sample has more than 35,000 clones, 81% seen once; the top ten hold 5% to 6%. These receptors' antigens are unknown. As for time point: week 23, last vaccination. Every vaccination contained 300 ug of the mutant IDH1 20-mer peptide and was paired with topical imiquimod. This material consisted of PBMCs, taken from a glioma patient whose treatment included an IDH1 peptide vaccine. The receptors shown here come from a man between 40 and 49 years old with glioma.

This chain joins TRBV19 and TRBJ2-3; D perhaps matches TRBD1 (6 bases). The V end lost 8 bases, the J end lost 4 bases, and 13 bases lay between the germline ends. The CDR3 extends over 13 amino acids. Germline V lookup: CDR1 LNHDA, CDR2 SQIVND (reference sequence). The CDR3 loop is CASQDSFPDTQYF. CDR3 sequence (DNA): TGTGCCAGTCAGGACAGTTTCCCAGATACGCAGTATTTT.

V is TRBV6-5 and J is TRBJ1-4; D may be TRBD1 (5 bases). Trimming removed 2 bases from V and 8 bases from J, with 12 bases in between. CDR3 length: 14 residues. CDR1 and CDR2 from the germline V gene are MNHEY and SVGAGI. CDR3 coding DNA: TGTGCCAGCAGTTACGTGGGGACTGGGGAAAAACTGTTTTTT. It codes for CASSYVGTGEKLFF.

CDR3 amino acids: CASSTSGGPYEQYF. The DNA for the CDR3 is TGTGCCTCCTCGACTAGCGGAGGGCCTTACGAGCAGTACTTC. The gene calls are TRBV30 and TRBJ2-7, with 9 bases fitting TRBD2. Germline V gene lookup returns CDR1 GTSNPN and CDR2 SVGIG (reference sequence). V dropped 7 bases and J dropped 4; count of bases not matched to a gene: 11. The CDR3 loop spans 14 amino acids.

The J gene is TRBJ2-1, the V gene TRBV25-1; D uncertain. The CDR3 extends over 13 amino acids. Germline CDR1 MGHDK, CDR2 SYGVNS. V lost 8 bases and J lost 6, with 14 bases in between. CDR3 sequence reads: CASALVGSNEQFF. The CDR3 DNA sequence: TGTGCCAGCGCCTTAGTCGGTTCCAATGAGCAGTTCTTC.

This clone was observed a handful of times. The chain links TRBV4-2 to TRBJ1-4, with D perhaps TRBD1 (6 bases). V was shortened by 2 bases and J by 7 bases, with 17 bases between the two germline ends. Germline lookup yields CDR1 LGHNA and CDR2 YNFKEQ. The length of the CDR3 is 16 residues. In DNA form, the CDR3 reads TGTGCCAGCAGCCAAAGGGCGGGGGGGCGGCTTGAAAAACTGTTTTTT. Translating gives CASSQRAGGRLEKLFF.

On this clone itself: Its ends do not fully match the called genes, so a read error is possible. This sequence joins TRBV7-7 and TRBJ1-4, with D possibly matching TRBD1 (6 bases). The length of the CDR3 is 13 residues. CDR1 and CDR2 from the germline V gene are SSHAT and FNYEAQ (reference sequence). The CDR3 protein is CASSPGAREKLFF. The CDR3 nucleotides read TGTGCTAGCAGCCCGGGGGCTAGGGAAAAACTGTTTTTT. The full variable domain, in which reference TRBV7-7 and TRBJ1-4 provide the parts outside the CDR3, is GAGVSQSPRYKVTKRGQDVTLRCDPISSHATLYWYQQALGQGPEFLTYFNYEAQPDKSGLPSDRFSAERPEGSISTLTIQRTEQRDSAMYRCASSPGAREKLFFGSGTQLSVL.

The chain has TRBV28 and TRBJ2-3; 9 bases fit TRBD2. The CDR3 runs to 15 residues. Per germline, CDR1 MDHEN and CDR2 SYDVKM. With 8 bases clipped from V and 7 bases from J, the junction kept 13 bases outside the gene matches. CDR3 amino acids: CASHSKSGRRYTQYF. The CDR3 DNA reads TGTGCCAGCCACTCAAAAAGCGGGAGGAGGTATACGCAGTATTTT.

CDR3 region: CASSLNRFYEQYF. The DNA of the CDR3 is TGTGCCAGCAGCTTGAACAGATTCTACGAGCAGTACTTC. This chain connects TRBV7-2 to TRBJ2-7; D gene unclear. This CDR3 comprises 13 residues. Per germline, CDR1 SGHTA and CDR2 FQGNSA. V was trimmed by 3 bases and J by 3 bases, leaving 9 bases between them.

This clone was seen only once. This chain connects TRBV15 to TRBJ1-1; D unresolved. The V and J ends lost 0 bases and 7 bases respectively, with 12 bases between them. Germline lookup yields CDR1 LNHNV and CDR2 YYDKDF (reference sequence). The CDR3 spans 14 residues. The CDR3, as DNA: TGTGCCACCAGCAGAGATCGGGGAGGGTTTGAAGCTTTCTTT. Protein sequence: CATSRDRGGFEAFF. The complete variable domain, with remaining parts taken from reference TRBV15 and TRBJ1-1, reads DAMVIQNPRYQVTQFGKPVTLSCSQTLNHNVMYWYQQKSSQAPKLLFHYYDKDFNNEADTPDNFQSRRPNTSFCFLDIRSPGLGDTAMYLCATSRDRGGFEAFFGQGTRLTVV.

The chain employs TRBV28 and TRBJ2-2; tentative D call: TRBD2 (5 bases). The length of the CDR3 is 16 residues. Germline loops: CDR1 MDHEN, CDR2 SYDVKM. The V gene lost 3 bases and the J gene lost 1 base, with 12 bases spanning the gap. CDR3 in amino acids: CASSLAGLKNTGELFF. For the CDR3, the DNA is TGTGCCAGCAGTTTGGCGGGCCTAAAGAACACCGGGGAGCTGTTTTTT. Supplemented by reference TRBV28 and TRBJ2-2, the full variable domain reads DVKVTQSSRYLVKRTGEKVFLECVQDMDHENMFWYRQDPGLGLRLIYFSYDVKMKEKGDIPEGYSVSREKKERFSLILESASTNQTSMYLCASSLAGLKNTGELFFGEGSRLTVL.

This clone was seen a few times. V and J are TRBV5-1 and TRBJ1-1, with D tentatively TRBD1 (6 bases). CDR1 is SGHRS and CDR2 is YFSETQ in the germline V gene. CDR3 length: 15 amino acids. V lost 0 bases and J 5 bases, leaving 14 bases between the germline ends. The CDR3 sequence: CASSLEEGGRTEAFF. In DNA form, the CDR3 reads TGCGCCAGCAGCTTGGAAGAAGGGGGAAGGACTGAAGCTTTCTTT. Looking up the rest from reference TRBV5-1 and TRBJ1-1 gives the full variable domain: KAGVTQTPRYLIKTRGQQVTLSCSPISGHRSVSWYQQTPGQGLQFLFEYFSETQRNKGNFPGRFSGRQFSNSRSEMNVSTLELGDSALYLCASSLEEGGRTEAFFGQGTRLTVV.

V gene TRBV18 combines with J gene TRBJ2-3, with TRBD1 as a possible D gene (6 bases). The length of the CDR3 is 14 residues. The V end lost 3 bases, the J end lost 1 base, and 8 bases lay between the germline ends. Per the germline V gene, CDR1 is KGHSH and CDR2 is LQKENI. CDR3 sequence: CASSPGHRTDTQYF. The CDR3 region has the DNA TGTGCCAGCTCACCGGGACATCGCACAGATACGCAGTATTTT.

The chain is built from TRBV7-2 and TRBJ2-4, with D possibly being TRBD1 (6 bases). Trimming took 3 bases from V and 8 from J, leaving 14 bases between them. CDR1 and CDR2 (germline): SGHTA, FQGNSA. This CDR3 spans 14 amino acids. The DNA for the CDR3 is TGTGCCAGCAGCTTTGGACAGACGAGGGACATTCAGTACTTC. Translating gives CASSFGQTRDIQYF.

The rearrangement uses TRBV18 and TRBJ1-1; D may be TRBD1 (5 bases). CDR1 KGHSH and CDR2 LQKENI come from the germline V gene. CDR3 length: 15 amino acids. Trimming left V 6 bases short and J 3 bases short, with 17 bases between. For the CDR3, the DNA is TGTGCCAGCTCGCGCAGACAGCCTGATTACACTGAAGCTTTCTTT. It translates to CASSRRQPDYTEAFF.

The chain couples TRBV4-3 to TRBJ2-1; D gene unclear. Trimming cost V 3 bases and J 2 bases, with 17 bases left between them. This CDR3 is 17 amino acids long. The germline CDR1 and CDR2 sequences are LGHNA and YSLEER. The CDR3 DNA is TGCGCCAGCAGCCAGGCATTTCAGGAAGTGACCTACAATGAGCAGTTCTTC. It encodes CASSQAFQEVTYNEQFF.

The sample holds a few counts of this clone. V and J are TRBV2 and TRBJ1-5; 7 bases map to TRBD1. The V and J ends lost 5 bases and 4 bases, in that order; junction bases with no gene match: 8. CDR1 and CDR2 from the germline V gene are SNHLY and FYNNEI. This CDR3 has 15 residues. The CDR3 DNA sequence: TGTGCCAGCAGTCTAAGGGGGCTCGGAAATCAGCCCCAGCATTTT. Translating it yields CASSLRGLGNQPQHF.

The chain is built from TRBV6-1 and TRBJ2-7; unclear D gene. V shed 5 bases and J shed 10 bases, with 12 bases lying between them. CDR1 and CDR2 (germline): MNHNS, SASEGT. This CDR3 is 11 amino acids long. In DNA form, the CDR3 reads TGTGCCAGCAGTTACGGCTGGGAACAGTACTTC. Translated, it gives CASSYGWEQYF.

This rearrangement joins TRBV29-1 to TRBJ2-1, with D maybe TRBD2 (7 bases). CDR1 is SQVTM and CDR2 is ANQGSEA in the germline V gene. This CDR3 region has 13 residues. Trimming removed 7 bases at V and 5 bases at J, with 15 bases between. DNA of the CDR3: TGCAGCGCCCGTCGGGGGGCCCACAATGAGCAGTTCTTC. This gives the protein CSARRGAHNEQFF.

The chain uses TRBV28 and TRBJ1-2; maybe TRBD1 (5 bases). CDR3 size: 16 residues. V lost 0 bases and J 4 bases, leaving 15 bases between the germline ends. Germline loops: CDR1 MDHEN, CDR2 SYDVKM. The CDR3 here is CASSLWQGAQGYGYTF. CDR3 in DNA: TGTGCCAGCAGTTTATGGCAGGGCGCTCAGGGCTATGGCTACACCTTC.

This clone is a singleton in its sample. The V gene is TRBV5-1, the J gene TRBJ2-1; TRBD1 is a possible D gene (6 bases). V was clipped by 6 bases and J by 1 base, with 17 bases between them. The CDR3 sequence is 16 residues long. Germline V CDR1 and CDR2: SGHRS, YFSETQ. Here the CDR3 DNA reads TGCGCCAGCAACTGGGTGGGGGCGATATCCTACAATGAGCAGTTCTTC. This translates into CASNWVGAISYNEQFF.

The rearrangement links TRBV4-3 to TRBJ2-3; tentatively, D is TRBD1 (5 bases). Germline CDR1 is LGHNA and CDR2 is YSLEER. The CDR3 contains 16 residues. Trimming left V 0 bases short and J 5 bases short, with 15 bases between. The CDR3 loop is CASSQEGRRGGDTQYF. The CDR3 nucleotides read TGCGCCAGCAGCCAAGAGGGGCGGAGAGGTGGAGATACGCAGTATTTT.

This rearrangement joins TRBV5-1 to TRBJ1-2; 8 bases are shared with TRBD1. The CDR3 loop spans 14 amino acids. The ends lost 7 bases at V and 8 bases at J; junction bases unmatched: 13. Germline CDR1 reads SGHRS; CDR2 reads YFSETQ. The CDR3 DNA follows: TGCGCCAGCCGGACAGGGTATCGGCTAGAGGGCTACACCTTC. The encoded protein is CASRTGYRLEGYTF.

The sample holds a few counts of this clone. V is TRBV19 and J is TRBJ1-5; the D is unclear. Trimming removed 3 bases at V and 2 bases at J, with 11 bases between. The CDR3 is 15 amino acids. Looked up from germline, CDR1 is LNHDA and CDR2 is SQIVND (reference sequence). The CDR3 sequence is CASSMESWGNQPQHF. DNA for the CDR3: TGTGCCAGTAGTATGGAAAGTTGGGGCAATCAGCCCCAGCATTTT.

The chain has TRBV7-2 and TRBJ2-7, with D hard to call. V lost 5 bases to trimming and J lost 6 bases, with 11 bases between them. The CDR3 runs 12 residues. Germline loops: CDR1 SGHTA, CDR2 FQGNSA. The CDR3 DNA reads TGTGCCAGCAGCCGCCCGTCGGGCGAGCAGTACTTC. Translating it yields CASSRPSGEQYF. Full variable domain (outside the CDR3, taken from reference TRBV7-2 and TRBJ2-7): GAGVSQSPSNKVTEKGKDVELRCDPISGHTALYWYRQSLGQGLEFLIYFQGNSAPDKSGLPSDRFSAERTGGSVSTLTIQRTQQEDSAVYLCASSRPSGEQYFGPGTRLTVT.

This chain connects TRBV10-3 to TRBJ2-2; 8 bases line up with TRBD2. Germline loops: CDR1 ENHRY, CDR2 SYGVKD. The CDR3 sequence is 14 residues long. V shed 7 bases, J shed 0 bases, and the junction held 1 base outside the gene matches. CDR3 DNA sequence: TGTGCCATCATGGGACTAGCGAACACCGGGGAGCTGTTTTTT. It yields the protein CAIMGLANTGELFF.

This chain uses TRBV6-5 with TRBJ1-1, with D perhaps TRBD1 (6 bases). V was shortened by 5 bases and J by 5 bases, with 15 bases between the two germline ends. CDR3 size: 14 residues. CDR1 and CDR2 from the germline V gene are MNHEY and SVGAGI. This chain's CDR3 is CASSKQGSRTEAFF. For the CDR3, the DNA is TGTGCCAGCAGTAAACAGGGTTCCCGGACTGAAGCTTTCTTT.

This sequence joins TRBV10-3 and TRBJ1-5; D is perhaps TRBD1 (6 bases). This CDR3 has 15 amino acids. V was cut by 2 bases and J by 3 bases, with 11 bases left in between. Germline lookup yields CDR1 ENHRY and CDR2 SYGVKD. The CDR3 reads CAISEQDSINQPQHF. CDR3 coding DNA: TGTGCCATCAGTGAGCAGGACAGCATCAATCAGCCCCAGCATTTT.